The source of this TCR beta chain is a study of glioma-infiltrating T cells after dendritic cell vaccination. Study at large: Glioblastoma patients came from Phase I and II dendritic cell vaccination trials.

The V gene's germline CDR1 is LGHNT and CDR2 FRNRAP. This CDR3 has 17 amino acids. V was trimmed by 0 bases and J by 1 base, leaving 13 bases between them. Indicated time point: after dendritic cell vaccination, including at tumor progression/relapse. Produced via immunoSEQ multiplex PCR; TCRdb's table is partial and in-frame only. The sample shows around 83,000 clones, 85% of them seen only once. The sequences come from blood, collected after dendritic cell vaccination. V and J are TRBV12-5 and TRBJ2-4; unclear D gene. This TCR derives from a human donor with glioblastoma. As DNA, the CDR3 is TGTGCTAGTGGTTTGGTAAAGAGCGAATTTGCCAAAAACATTCAGTACTTC. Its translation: CASGLVKSEFAKNIQYF.